What follows describes a single T cell receptor (beta chain). Its antigen remains unknown. Template material for amplifying TCR beta CDR3 regions consisted of RNA transcripts. The HTBI primer set served for first-round RT-PCR of the TCR CDR3. In TCRdb, the multiplex PCR reads were re-called with MiXCR into one record per CDR3 protein. The repertoire holds 700,000 to 950,000 distinct CDR3 sequences, 35% seen once, with roughly 30% in the top ten. The sample is drawn from a study of T cells in Graves' hyperthyroidism and ophthalmopathy. The study, taken as a whole, reports: Patients with ophthalmopathy were separated from those with stable hyperthyroidism by a 13 V-J model.

The germline CDR1 and CDR2 sequences are KGHDR and SFDVKD. This CDR3 comprises 19 residues. V lost 5 bases and J lost 10, with 34 bases in between. This clonotype was sampled from a woman aged 35 to 49 with Graves' hyperthyroidism. Sequencing was carried out using blood. The chain recombines TRBV24-1 with TRBJ2-5; D assignment may be TRBD1 or TRBD2 (6 bases each). The CDR3, as DNA: TGTGCCACCAGTGCCAAGGGGGGTAATAGCGGTTGGCCTGTTGGGATCCAGTACTTC. It translates to CATSAKGGNSGWPVGIQYF.